The clone carrying this TCR beta chain was recorded only once. The antigen is undetermined. This sample was taken from a study of T cell responses to AZD1222 COVID-19 vaccine. Study conclusions and caveats: Regions 160-218 and 743-854 held dominance among vaccine-associated CD4 TCRs, which spanned spike. Among the donors, most were white British and more were female, and clonal diversity was possibly underestimated. An increase in Spike-specific TCR breadth and depth was observed after two AZD1222 doses. Within unmutated variant regions lay the reported targets of nearly half of spike-specific TCRs.

Some clones are missing from TCRdb's copy, which holds only in-frame ones; the method was immunoSEQ multiplex PCR. The sample has about 170,000 clones, 87% seen once. The V gene lost 5 bases and the J gene lost 6 bases, with 10 bases spanning the gap. Germline V gene data show CDR1 as MGHDK and CDR2 as SYGVNS. The CDR3 totals 12 residues. This chain links TRBV25-1 with TRBJ1-1, with a possible D match to TRBD1 (5 bases). Sequencing was performed on peripheral blood, taken 28 days after the second AZD1222 dose. This TCR was sampled from an adult who received the AZD1222 COVID-19 vaccine. The CDR3 is CASSPGIAEAFF. The CDR3 DNA sequence: TGTGCCAGCAGTCCAGGGATTGCTGAAGCTTTCTTT.